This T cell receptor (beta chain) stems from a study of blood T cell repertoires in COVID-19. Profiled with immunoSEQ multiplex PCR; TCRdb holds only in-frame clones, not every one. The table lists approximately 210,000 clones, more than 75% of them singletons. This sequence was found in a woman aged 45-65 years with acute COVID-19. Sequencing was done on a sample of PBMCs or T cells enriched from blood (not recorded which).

CDR3 sequence reads: CASSYATDSHEQFF. The CDR3 DNA reads as TGTGCCAGCAGTTACGCGACAGACAGCCATGAGCAGTTCTTC. V is TRBV6-5 and J is TRBJ2-1; a weak D match, TRBD1 (5 bases). Trimming pared 2 bases from V and 8 bases from J, leaving 13 bases between. Germline CDR1 MNHEY, CDR2 SVGAGI. The CDR3 runs to 14 residues.